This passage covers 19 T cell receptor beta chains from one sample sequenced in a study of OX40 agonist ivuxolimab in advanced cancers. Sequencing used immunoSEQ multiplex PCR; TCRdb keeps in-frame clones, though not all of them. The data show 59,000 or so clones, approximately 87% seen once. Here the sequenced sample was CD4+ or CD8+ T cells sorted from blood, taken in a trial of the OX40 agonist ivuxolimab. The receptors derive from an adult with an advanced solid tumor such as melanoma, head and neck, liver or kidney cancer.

The CDR3 loop reads CAWSGDTYTGELFF. Here the CDR3 DNA reads TGTGCCTGGAGCGGCGACACATACACCGGGGAGCTGTTTTTT. The chain combines TRBV30 with TRBJ2-2; D unresolved. V shed 3 bases and J shed 3 bases, with 11 bases lying between them. Germline V gene lookup returns CDR1 GTSNPN and CDR2 SVGIG (reference sequence). This CDR3 has 14 amino acids.

The CDR3 sequence is CASSLLTGGEQYF. CDR3 in DNA: TGTGCCAGCAGCTTGTTGACAGGGGGCGAGCAGTACTTC. This chain links TRBV7-2 with TRBJ2-7; TRBD1 matches 9 bases. This CDR3 is built from 13 residues. The germline gives CDR1 SGHTA, CDR2 FQGNSA. V was pared by 3 bases and J by 6 bases, with 3 bases of the junction left unmatched.

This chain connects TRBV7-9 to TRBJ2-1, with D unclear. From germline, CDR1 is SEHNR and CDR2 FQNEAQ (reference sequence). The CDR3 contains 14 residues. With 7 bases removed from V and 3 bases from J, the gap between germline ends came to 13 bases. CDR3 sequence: CASIPEQSYNEQFF. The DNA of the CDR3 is TGTGCCAGCATCCCGGAACAGAGCTACAATGAGCAGTTCTTC.

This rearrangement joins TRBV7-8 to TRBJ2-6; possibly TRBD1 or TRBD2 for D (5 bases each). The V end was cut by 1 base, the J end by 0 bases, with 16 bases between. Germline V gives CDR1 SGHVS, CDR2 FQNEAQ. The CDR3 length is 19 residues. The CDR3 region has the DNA TGTGCCAGCAGCTTAGGGGTGGGGGTCGGAGGCTCTGGGGCCAACGTCCTGACTTTC. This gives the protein CASSLGVGVGGSGANVLTF.

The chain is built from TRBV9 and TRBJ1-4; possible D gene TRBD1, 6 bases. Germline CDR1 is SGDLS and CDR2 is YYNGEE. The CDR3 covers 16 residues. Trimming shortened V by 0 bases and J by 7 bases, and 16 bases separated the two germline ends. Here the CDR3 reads CASSVGRGFSGEKLFF. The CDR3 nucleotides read TGTGCCAGCAGCGTAGGCAGGGGTTTTTCAGGTGAAAAACTGTTTTTT. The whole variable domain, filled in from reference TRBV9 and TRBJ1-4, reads DSGVTQTPKHLITATGQRVTLRCSPRSGDLSVYWYQQSLDQGLQFLIQYYNGEERAKGNILERFSAQQFPDLHSELNLSSLELGDSALYFCASSVGRGFSGEKLFFGSGTQLSVL.

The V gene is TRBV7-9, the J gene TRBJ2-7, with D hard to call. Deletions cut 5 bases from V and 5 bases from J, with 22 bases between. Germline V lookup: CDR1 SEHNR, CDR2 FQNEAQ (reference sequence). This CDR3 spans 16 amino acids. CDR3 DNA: TGTGCCAGCAGCGATTCCCATAACCTGGAGAGTGACGAGCAGTACTTC. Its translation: CASSDSHNLESDEQYF.

In DNA form, the CDR3 reads TGTGCATGCGAGGCCCGCACAGATACGCAGTATTTT. Its translation is CACEARTDTQYF. The gene calls are TRBV30 and TRBJ2-3; the D is unclear. The CDR3 is 12 residues long. In germline, CDR1 is GTSNPN, CDR2 SVGIG (reference sequence).

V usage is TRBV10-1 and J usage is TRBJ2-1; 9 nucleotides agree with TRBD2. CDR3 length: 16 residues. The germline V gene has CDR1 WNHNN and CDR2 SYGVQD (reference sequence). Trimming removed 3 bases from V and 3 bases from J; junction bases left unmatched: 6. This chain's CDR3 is CASSDWRREGYNEQFF. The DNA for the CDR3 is TGCGCCAGCAGTGATTGGCGGCGGGAGGGCTACAATGAGCAGTTCTTC.

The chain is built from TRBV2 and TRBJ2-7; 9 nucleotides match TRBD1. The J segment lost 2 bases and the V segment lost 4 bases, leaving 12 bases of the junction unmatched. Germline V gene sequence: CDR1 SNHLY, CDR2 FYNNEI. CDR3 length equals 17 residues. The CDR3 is CASSAGQGISVPYEQYF. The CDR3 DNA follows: TGTGCCAGCAGTGCCGGACAGGGGATTTCTGTACCCTACGAGCAGTACTTC.

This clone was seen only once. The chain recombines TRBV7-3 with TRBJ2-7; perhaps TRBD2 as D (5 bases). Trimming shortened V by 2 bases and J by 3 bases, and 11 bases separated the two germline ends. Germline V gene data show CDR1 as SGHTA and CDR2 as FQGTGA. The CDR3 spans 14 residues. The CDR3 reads CASSLGPADYEQYF. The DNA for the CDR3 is TGTGCCAGCAGCTTAGGCCCAGCGGACTACGAGCAGTACTTC.

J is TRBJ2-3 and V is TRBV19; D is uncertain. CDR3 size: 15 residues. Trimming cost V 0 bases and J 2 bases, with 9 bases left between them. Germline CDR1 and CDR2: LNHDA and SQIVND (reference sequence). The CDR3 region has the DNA TGTGCCAGTAGTATAGAAGGGCTCCACACAGATACGCAGTATTTT. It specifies CASSIEGLHTDTQYF.

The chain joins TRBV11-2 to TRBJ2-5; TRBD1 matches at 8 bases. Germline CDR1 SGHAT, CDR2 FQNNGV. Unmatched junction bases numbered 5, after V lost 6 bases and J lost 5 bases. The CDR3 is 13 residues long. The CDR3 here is CASRTQGEETQYF. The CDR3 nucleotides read TGTGCCAGCAGGACACAGGGGGAGGAGACCCAGTACTTC.

In DNA form, the CDR3 reads TGTGCCACCCAGGAGTGGCGGGAAGGGTACAATGAGCAGTTCTTC. Amino acids: CATQEWREGYNEQFF. The chain uses TRBV6-5 and TRBJ2-1, with D perhaps TRBD2 (6 bases). V was trimmed by 10 bases and J by 4 bases, leaving 20 bases between them. The CDR3 spans 15 residues. Germline loops: CDR1 MNHEY, CDR2 SVGAGI.

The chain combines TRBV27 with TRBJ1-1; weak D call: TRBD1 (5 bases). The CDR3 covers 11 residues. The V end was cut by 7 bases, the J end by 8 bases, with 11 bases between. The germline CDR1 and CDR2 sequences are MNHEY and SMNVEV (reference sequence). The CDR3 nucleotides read TGTGCCAGCAAAGGGGCTGGAGAAGCTTTCTTT. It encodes CASKGAGEAFF.

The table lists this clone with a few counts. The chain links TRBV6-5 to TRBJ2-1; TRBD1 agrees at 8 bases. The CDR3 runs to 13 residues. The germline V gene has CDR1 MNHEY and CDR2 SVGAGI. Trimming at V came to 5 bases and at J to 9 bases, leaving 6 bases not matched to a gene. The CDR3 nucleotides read TGTGCCAGCAGTGAGTCAGGGGGCGGTGAGCAGTTCTTC. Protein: CASSESGGGEQFF.

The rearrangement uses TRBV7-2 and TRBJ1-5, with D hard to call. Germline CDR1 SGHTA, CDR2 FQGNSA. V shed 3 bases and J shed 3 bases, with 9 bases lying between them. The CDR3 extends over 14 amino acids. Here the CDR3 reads CASSLTLDNQPQHF. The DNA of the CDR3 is TGTGCCAGCAGCTTGACCCTGGACAATCAGCCCCAGCATTTT.

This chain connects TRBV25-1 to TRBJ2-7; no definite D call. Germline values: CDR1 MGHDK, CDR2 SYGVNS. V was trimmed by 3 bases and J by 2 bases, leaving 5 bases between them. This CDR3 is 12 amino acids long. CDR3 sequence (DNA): TGTGCCAGCAGTGAGACACCCTACGAGCAGTACTTC. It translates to CASSETPYEQYF.

CDR3 sequence reads: CASRTIIRGAARNEQFF. CDR3 in DNA: TGTGCCAGCAGAACCATCATCAGGGGAGCCGCTAGGAATGAGCAGTTCTTC. The V and J genes are TRBV28 and TRBJ2-1; perhaps TRBD1 as D (6 bases). Germline V gene lookup returns CDR1 MDHEN and CDR2 SYDVKM. Trimming cost V 6 bases and J 7 bases, with 25 bases left between them. The CDR3 totals 17 residues. The whole variable domain, filled in from reference TRBV28 and TRBJ2-1, reads DVKVTQSSRYLVKRTGEKVFLECVQDMDHENMFWYRQDPGLGLRLIYFSYDVKMKEKGDIPEGYSVSREKKERFSLILESASTNQTSMYLCASRTIIRGAARNEQFFGPGTRLTVL.

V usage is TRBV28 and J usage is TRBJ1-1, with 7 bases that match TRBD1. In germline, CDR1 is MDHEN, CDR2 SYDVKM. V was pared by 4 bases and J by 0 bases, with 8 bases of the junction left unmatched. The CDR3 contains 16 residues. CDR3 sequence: CASSSRTGPMNTEAFF. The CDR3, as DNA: TGTGCCAGCAGTTCTAGGACAGGTCCCATGAACACTGAAGCTTTCTTT.